This TCR beta chain was obtained from a study of T cell repertoires in cytomegalovirus infection. About this clonotype: As yet, its antigen is unknown.

Regarding the study as a whole: Dominant in the ex vivo response were TCR beta clonotypes restricted by HLA-C and specific for CMV.

TCRdb reprocessed the reads with MiXCR, giving one entry per CDR3 protein. The sample lists about 270,000 distinct CDR3 sequences; 20% to 25% were seen once. Germline V gene data show CDR1 as MNHNY and CDR2 as SVGAGI (reference sequence). The CDR3 loop spans 17 amino acids. Trimming removed 1 base from V and 8 bases from J; junction bases left unmatched: 12. This sequence was found in a human donor in good health (CMV status not recorded). Some clones in this sample may be carry-over from other donors' samples. The chain links TRBV6-6 to TRBJ2-7; 12 nucleotides agree with TRBD1. The sample in question was cultured PBMCs, obtained from culture after CMV antigen stimulation. CDR3 in amino acids: CASSYLGLGTGGGKQYF. The CDR3 DNA follows: TGTGCCAGCAGTTACTTGGGACTCGGGACAGGGGGCGGCAAGCAGTACTTC.